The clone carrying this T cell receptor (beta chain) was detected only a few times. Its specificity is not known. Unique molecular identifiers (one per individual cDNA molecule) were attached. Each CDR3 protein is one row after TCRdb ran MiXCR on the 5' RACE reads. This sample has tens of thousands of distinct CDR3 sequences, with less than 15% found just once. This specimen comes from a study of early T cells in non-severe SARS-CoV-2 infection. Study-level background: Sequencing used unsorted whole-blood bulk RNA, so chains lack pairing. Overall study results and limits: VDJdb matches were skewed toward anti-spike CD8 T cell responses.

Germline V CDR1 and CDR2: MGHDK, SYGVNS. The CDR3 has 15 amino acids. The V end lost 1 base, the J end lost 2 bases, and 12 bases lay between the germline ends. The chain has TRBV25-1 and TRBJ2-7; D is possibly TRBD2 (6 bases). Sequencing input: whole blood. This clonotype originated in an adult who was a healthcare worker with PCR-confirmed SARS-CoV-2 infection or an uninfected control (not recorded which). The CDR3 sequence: CASSESVGGPYEQYF. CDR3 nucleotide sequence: TGTGCCAGCAGTGAATCCGTAGGAGGGCCCTACGAGCAGTACTTC.